Listed below are T cell receptor beta chains from one sample, sequenced in a study of T cell repertoires in cytomegalovirus infection. TCRdb itself ran the reads through MiXCR, one entry per CDR3 protein. The sample shows roughly 320,000 distinct CDR3 sequences, around 10% of them seen only once. The sample consisted of PBMCs. The receptors come from a human donor in good health (CMV status not recorded). Some clones in this sample may be carry-over from other donors' samples. Both conserved end residues are part of each CDR3. The order of the fields is D gene, J gene, V gene, clone size, CDR3 DNA, CDR3 protein. A D gene is named only where the DNA matches it firmly. A clone size is listed for some rows: how often the clone was seen (once, few, many), or a class if it is expanded.

D gene: NA
J gene: TRBJ1-6
V gene: TRBV12-3/TRBV12-4
clone size: once
CDR3 DNA: TGTGCCAGCAGTTTCCGGGGCAAGAATTCACCCCTCCACTTT
CDR3 protein: CASSFRGKNSPLHF

D gene: TRBD1
J gene: TRBJ1-4
V gene: TRBV28
clone size: few
CDR3 DNA: TGTGCCAGCAGTTTAGGGACAGGGAAATCTACTAATGAAAAACTGTTTTTT
CDR3 protein: CASSLGTGKSTNEKLFF

D gene: NA
J gene: TRBJ2-1
V gene: TRBV5-6
clone size: few
CDR3 DNA: TGTGCCAGCAGCTCACTACTAGCCAATGAGCAGTTCTTC
CDR3 protein: CASSSLLANEQFF

D gene: TRBD1
J gene: TRBJ1-2
V gene: TRBV7-8
clone size: many
CDR3 DNA: TGTGCCAGCAGCCCGAGGACCGGGACAGGCTATGGCTACACCTTC
CDR3 protein: CASSPRTGTGYGYTF

D gene: NA
J gene: TRBJ1-2
V gene: TRBV29-1
clone size: few
CDR3 DNA: TGCAGCGTCCACAGTGGGGATAGTTCCGGGGGCTACACCTTC
CDR3 protein: CSVHSGDSSGGYTF

D gene: TRBD2
J gene: TRBJ2-2
V gene: TRBV7-2
clone size: many
CDR3 DNA: TGTGCCAGCAGACGAGCGGGGGGCCCCACCGGGGAGCTGTTTTTT
CDR3 protein: CASRRAGGPTGELFF

D gene: NA
J gene: TRBJ2-5
V gene: TRBV12-3/TRBV12-4
clone size: many
CDR3 DNA: TGTGCCAGCAGCACTCAACGACAGTCACGGAAGACCCAGTACTTC
CDR3 protein: CASSTQRQSRKTQYF

D gene: NA
J gene: TRBJ1-1
V gene: TRBV2
clone size: NA
CDR3 DNA: TGTGCCAGCAGTGAACCCGGGGGCAACACTGAAGCTTTCTTT
CDR3 protein: CASSEPGGNTEAFF

D gene: NA
J gene: TRBJ2-1
V gene: TRBV20-1
clone size: NA
CDR3 DNA: TGCAGTGCTAAAGGCCCCTTAGGGAACGAGCAGTTCTTC
CDR3 protein: CSAKGPLGNEQFF

D gene: NA
J gene: TRBJ2-6
V gene: TRBV7-2
clone size: many
CDR3 DNA: TGTGCCAGCAGCTTAGCGGCCCCAGGGTCTGGGGCCAACGTCCTGACTTTC
CDR3 protein: CASSLAAPGSGANVLTF

D gene: NA
J gene: TRBJ2-3
V gene: TRBV28
clone size: NA
CDR3 DNA: NA
CDR3 protein: CASSFGSGTDTQYF

D gene: NA
J gene: TRBJ2-5
V gene: TRBV28
clone size: many
CDR3 DNA: TGTGCCAGCAGTACCGGTGGCGCGGGGTCAGGGGAGACCCAGTACTTC
CDR3 protein: CASSTGGAGSGETQYF

D gene: NA
J gene: TRBJ2-2
V gene: TRBV7-2
clone size: many
CDR3 DNA: TGTGCCAGCAGCTACCCTATGGACTCCAACACCGGGGAGCTGTTTTTT
CDR3 protein: CASSYPMDSNTGELFF

D gene: NA
J gene: TRBJ2-4
V gene: TRBV20-1
clone size: NA
CDR3 DNA: TGCAGTGCTCGATACAGGAATTCCTTAAACATTCAGTACTTC
CDR3 protein: CSARYRNSLNIQYF

D gene: NA
J gene: TRBJ1-2
V gene: TRBV20-1
clone size: NA
CDR3 DNA: TGCAGTGCTAGAGTAGTCAGGACCTATGGCTACACCTTC
CDR3 protein: CSARVVRTYGYTF

D gene: NA
J gene: TRBJ2-5
V gene: TRBV12-3/TRBV12-4
clone size: many
CDR3 DNA: TGTGCCAGCAACCGGGACTCCCAAGAGACCCAGTACTTC
CDR3 protein: CASNRDSQETQYF

D gene: NA
J gene: TRBJ1-5
V gene: TRBV7-8
clone size: many
CDR3 DNA: TGTGCCAGCAGCCCATCGTCCGAGAGGCAGCCCCAGCATTTT
CDR3 protein: CASSPSSERQPQHF

D gene: NA
J gene: TRBJ2-2
V gene: TRBV20-1
clone size: few
CDR3 DNA: TGCAGTGCTAAAATCCAAGGGCAGGGTTATTTAGGGGAGCTGTTTTTT
CDR3 protein: CSAKIQGQGYLGELFF

D gene: NA
J gene: TRBJ2-5
V gene: TRBV29-1
clone size: many
CDR3 DNA: TGCAGCGTCGACAGGGCGGGGGAGACCCAGTACTTC
CDR3 protein: CSVDRAGETQYF

D gene: TRBD1
J gene: TRBJ1-5
V gene: TRBV7-6
clone size: many
CDR3 DNA: TGTGCCAGCAGCCCGGAAGTTAGGACAGGGGATCAGCCCCAGCATTTT
CDR3 protein: CASSPEVRTGDQPQHF

D gene: NA
J gene: TRBJ1-1
V gene: TRBV28
clone size: many
CDR3 DNA: TGTGCCAGCAGACAATACACTGAAGCTTTCTTT
CDR3 protein: CASRQYTEAFF

D gene: NA
J gene: TRBJ1-1
V gene: TRBV6-4
clone size: many
CDR3 DNA: TGTGCCAGCAGTGACTCGGACAGACAAAGGGTCGGTGAAGCTTTCTTT
CDR3 protein: CASSDSDRQRVGEAFF

D gene: NA
J gene: TRBJ1-4
V gene: TRBV6-6
clone size: many
CDR3 DNA: TGTGCCAGCAAACTTTCAGGGGTTTTTGGTGAAAAACTGTTTTTT
CDR3 protein: CASKLSGVFGEKLFF

D gene: NA
J gene: TRBJ2-3
V gene: TRBV24-1
clone size: many
CDR3 DNA: TGTGCCACCAGTGAGGGGACCGACCGACGCACAGATACGCAGTATTTT
CDR3 protein: CATSEGTDRRTDTQYF

D gene: TRBD1
J gene: TRBJ2-1
V gene: TRBV7-2
clone size: many
CDR3 DNA: TGTGCCAGCAGCTTAGGACAGGGAATTTACAATGAGCAGTTCTTC
CDR3 protein: CASSLGQGIYNEQFF

D gene: NA
J gene: TRBJ2-5
V gene: TRBV12-3/TRBV12-4
clone size: few
CDR3 DNA: TGTGCCAGCAGTACCCAGGGGAAGACCCAGTACTTC
CDR3 protein: CASSTQGKTQYF

D gene: NA
J gene: TRBJ2-1
V gene: TRBV5-1
clone size: many
CDR3 DNA: TGCGCCAGCAGCTCGGACGGGGAACGTTACAATGAGCAGTTCTTC
CDR3 protein: CASSSDGERYNEQFF

D gene: NA
J gene: TRBJ1-1
V gene: TRBV20-1
clone size: NA
CDR3 DNA: TGCAGTGCTGGAGATGTCGGGCAGGGGCCCGACAGTTTGAACACTGAAGCTTTCTTT
CDR3 protein: CSAGDVGQGPDSLNTEAFF

D gene: NA
J gene: TRBJ1-1
V gene: TRBV6-2/TRBV6-3
clone size: many
CDR3 DNA: TGTGCCAGCAGTCGAGGACAGTTCGGGACTGAAGCTTTCTTT
CDR3 protein: CASSRGQFGTEAFF

D gene: NA
J gene: TRBJ2-7
V gene: TRBV7-2
clone size: many
CDR3 DNA: TGTGCCAGCAGCACCGGGACACAGTACGAGCAGTACTTC
CDR3 protein: CASSTGTQYEQYF

D gene: NA
J gene: TRBJ2-3
V gene: TRBV20-1
clone size: NA
CDR3 DNA: TGCAGTGCTGGCCGGGACGTCGGGTCGAATACGCAGTATTTT
CDR3 protein: CSAGRDVGSNTQYF

D gene: NA
J gene: TRBJ2-2
V gene: TRBV20-1
clone size: few
CDR3 DNA: TGCAGTGCTGGATTCAAAACCGGGGAGCTGTTTTTT
CDR3 protein: CSAGFKTGELFF

D gene: TRBD1
J gene: TRBJ2-2
V gene: TRBV20-1
clone size: many
CDR3 DNA: TGCAGTGCTAGAGTTGGGGGACAGACCAACACCGGGGAGCTGTTTTTT
CDR3 protein: CSARVGGQTNTGELFF

D gene: NA
J gene: TRBJ1-1
V gene: TRBV4-2
clone size: NA
CDR3 DNA: TGTGCCAGCAGCCAAGATCAATCGTCACAGGGACCGAACACTGAAGCTTTCTTT
CDR3 protein: CASSQDQSSQGPNTEAFF

D gene: NA
J gene: TRBJ1-5
V gene: TRBV7-8
clone size: many
CDR3 DNA: TGTGCCAGCAGCTTAGGTATAGTAGAAAATCAGCCCCAGCATTTT
CDR3 protein: CASSLGIVENQPQHF

D gene: TRBD1
J gene: TRBJ1-1
V gene: TRBV29-1
clone size: NA
CDR3 DNA: TGCAGCGTTGCTTTAGGCCGGGACAGGATGAGTAGGACTGAAGCTTTCTTT
CDR3 protein: CSVALGRDRMSRTEAFF

D gene: NA
J gene: TRBJ2-1
V gene: TRBV7-9
clone size: few
CDR3 DNA: TGTGCCAGCAGCTTAGGATCGGCCTCCTACAATGAGCAGTTCTTC
CDR3 protein: CASSLGSASYNEQFF

D gene: TRBD2
J gene: TRBJ2-3
V gene: TRBV6-6
clone size: NA
CDR3 DNA: TGTGCCAGCAGTTCGACCCCAAACTTTTTAGCGGGGGGGTGGACAGATACGCAGTATTTT
CDR3 protein: CASSSTPNFLAGGWTDTQYF

D gene: NA
J gene: TRBJ2-5
V gene: TRBV7-9
clone size: many
CDR3 DNA: TGTGCCAGCAGCTCCTTCTCAAAGACCCAGTACTTC
CDR3 protein: CASSSFSKTQYF

D gene: TRBD1
J gene: TRBJ1-6
V gene: TRBV14
clone size: few
CDR3 DNA: TGTGCCAGCACCCCAGGGGGCACTGATTCACCCCTCCACTTT
CDR3 protein: CASTPGGTDSPLHF

D gene: NA
J gene: TRBJ2-1
V gene: TRBV2
clone size: NA
CDR3 DNA: TGTGCCAGCAGTATCTGGAATGAGCAGTTCTTC
CDR3 protein: CASSIWNEQFF

D gene: TRBD1
J gene: TRBJ2-1
V gene: TRBV7-9
clone size: many
CDR3 DNA: TGTGCCAGCAGCTTAGCAGACAGGGGGCTTAATGAGCAGTTCTTC
CDR3 protein: CASSLADRGLNEQFF

D gene: NA
J gene: TRBJ2-1
V gene: TRBV7-2
clone size: many
CDR3 DNA: TGTGCCAGCAGCTTAGAGGAGCCTTACGATGAGCAGTTCTTC
CDR3 protein: CASSLEEPYDEQFF

D gene: NA
J gene: TRBJ1-2
V gene: TRBV19
clone size: many
CDR3 DNA: TGTGCCGGAGGAGACAGGCGAGGCTACACCTTC
CDR3 protein: CAGGDRRGYTF

D gene: NA
J gene: TRBJ1-6
V gene: TRBV7-2
clone size: many
CDR3 DNA: TGTGCCAGCAGCTTAGCGGGCCTAGGAAATTCACCCCTCCACTTT
CDR3 protein: CASSLAGLGNSPLHF

D gene: NA
J gene: TRBJ1-5
V gene: TRBV7-9
clone size: many
CDR3 DNA: TGTGCCAGCAGCTCGGCCGGGACACAAAATCAGCCCCAGCATTTT
CDR3 protein: CASSSAGTQNQPQHF

D gene: NA
J gene: TRBJ1-1
V gene: TRBV19
clone size: many
CDR3 DNA: TGTGCCAGTAGTATTACTGCGCAGGGGAACACTGAAGCTTTCTTT
CDR3 protein: CASSITAQGNTEAFF